The clone carrying this T cell receptor beta chain turned up a few times. Antigen specificity is unknown. Researchers tagged individual cDNA molecules with unique molecular identifiers. TCRdb reprocessed the 5' RACE reads with MiXCR, giving one entry per CDR3 protein. The table has about 42,000 distinct CDR3 sequences, less than 8.5% seen once; the top ten hold approximately 4.5%. CDR1 and CDR2 (germline): MNHEY, SVGAGI. CDR3 length: 14 amino acids. V lost 3 bases to trimming and J lost 4 bases, with 13 bases between them. This entry is derived from a study of early T cells in non-severe SARS-CoV-2 infection. About the study: The sequenced material was bulk RNA from unsorted whole blood, and its chains were unpaired.

Study-wide points: Lookups in VDJdb leaned toward anti-spike CD8 responses and missed private and CD4 specificities.

The sequencing sample was made of whole blood. The clonotype was recovered from an adult who was a healthcare worker with PCR-confirmed SARS-CoV-2 infection or an uninfected control (not recorded which). The rearrangement links TRBV6-5 to TRBJ2-7, with TRBD2 as a possible D gene (5 bases). The CDR3 here is CASSYASDLYEQYF. The CDR3 region has the DNA TGTGCCAGCAGTTATGCTTCGGACTTGTACGAGCAGTACTTC.